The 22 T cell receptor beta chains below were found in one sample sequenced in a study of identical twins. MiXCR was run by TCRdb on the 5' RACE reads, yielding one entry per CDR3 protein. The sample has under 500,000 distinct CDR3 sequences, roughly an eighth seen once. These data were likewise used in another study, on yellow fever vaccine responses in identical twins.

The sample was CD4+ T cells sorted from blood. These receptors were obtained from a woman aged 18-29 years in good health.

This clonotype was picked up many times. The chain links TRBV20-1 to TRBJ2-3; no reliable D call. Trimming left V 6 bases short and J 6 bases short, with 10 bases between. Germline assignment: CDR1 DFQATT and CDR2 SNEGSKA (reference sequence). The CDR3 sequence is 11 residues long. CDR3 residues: CSALPRDTQYF. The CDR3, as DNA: TGCAGTGCCCTGCCGCGGGATACGCAGTATTTT.

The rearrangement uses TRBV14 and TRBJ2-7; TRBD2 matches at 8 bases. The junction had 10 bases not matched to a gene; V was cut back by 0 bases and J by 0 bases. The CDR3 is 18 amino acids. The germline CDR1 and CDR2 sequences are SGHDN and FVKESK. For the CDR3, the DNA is TGTGCCAGCAGCCAAGATCGCCCGGGACTAGTAGGCTCCTACGAGCAGTACTTC. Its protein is CASSQDRPGLVGSYEQYF.

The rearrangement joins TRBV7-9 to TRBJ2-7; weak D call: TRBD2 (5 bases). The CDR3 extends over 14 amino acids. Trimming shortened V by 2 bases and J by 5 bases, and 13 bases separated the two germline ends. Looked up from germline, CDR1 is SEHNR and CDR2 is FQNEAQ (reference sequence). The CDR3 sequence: CASSLIKGANEQYF. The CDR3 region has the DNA TGTGCCAGCAGCTTAATTAAGGGAGCTAACGAGCAGTACTTC.

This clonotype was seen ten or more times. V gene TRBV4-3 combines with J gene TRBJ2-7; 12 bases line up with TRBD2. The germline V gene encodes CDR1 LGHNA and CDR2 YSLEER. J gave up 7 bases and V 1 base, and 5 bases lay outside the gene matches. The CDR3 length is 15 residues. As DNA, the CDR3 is TGCGCCAGCAGCCAAGGACTAGCGGGAGTATTTGAGCAGTACTTC. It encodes CASSQGLAGVFEQYF.

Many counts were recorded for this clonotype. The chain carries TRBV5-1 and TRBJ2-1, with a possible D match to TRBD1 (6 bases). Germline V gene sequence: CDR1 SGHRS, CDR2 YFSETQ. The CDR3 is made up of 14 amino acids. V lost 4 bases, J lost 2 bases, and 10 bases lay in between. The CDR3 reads CASSVDSPYNEQFF. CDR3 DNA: TGCGCCAGCAGCGTGGACAGCCCCTACAATGAGCAGTTCTTC.

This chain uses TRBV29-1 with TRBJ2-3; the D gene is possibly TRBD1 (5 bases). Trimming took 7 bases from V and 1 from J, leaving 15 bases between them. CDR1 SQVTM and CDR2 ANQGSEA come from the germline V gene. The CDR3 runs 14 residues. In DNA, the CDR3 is TGCAGCGCTCGGACATCCCGCGGCACAGATACGCAGTATTTT. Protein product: CSARTSRGTDTQYF.

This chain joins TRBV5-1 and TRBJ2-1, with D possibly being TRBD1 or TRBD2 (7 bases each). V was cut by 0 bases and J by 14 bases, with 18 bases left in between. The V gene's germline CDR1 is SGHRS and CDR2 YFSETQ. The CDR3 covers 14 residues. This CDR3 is CASSLAGGGGSEFF. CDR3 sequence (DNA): TGCGCCAGCAGCTTGGCAGGAGGGGGCGGGAGTGAGTTCTTC.

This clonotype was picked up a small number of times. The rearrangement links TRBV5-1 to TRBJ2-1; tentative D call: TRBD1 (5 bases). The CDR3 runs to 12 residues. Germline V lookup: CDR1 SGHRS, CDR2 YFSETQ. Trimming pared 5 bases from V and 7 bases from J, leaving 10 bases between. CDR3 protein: CASSWQGNEQFF. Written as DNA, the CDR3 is TGCGCCAGCAGTTGGCAGGGTAATGAGCAGTTCTTC.

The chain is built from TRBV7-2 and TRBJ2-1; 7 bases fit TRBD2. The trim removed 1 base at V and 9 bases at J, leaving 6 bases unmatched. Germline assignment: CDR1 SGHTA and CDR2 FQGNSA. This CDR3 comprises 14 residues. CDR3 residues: CASSLGGGYSEQFF. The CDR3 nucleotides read TGTGCCAGCAGCTTAGGGGGAGGGTACTCTGAGCAGTTCTTC.

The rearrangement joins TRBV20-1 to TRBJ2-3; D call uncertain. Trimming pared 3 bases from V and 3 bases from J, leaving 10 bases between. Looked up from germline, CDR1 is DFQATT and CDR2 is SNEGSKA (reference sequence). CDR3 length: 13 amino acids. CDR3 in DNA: TGCAGTGCTAGCTCCAGCGAGACAGATACGCAGTATTTT. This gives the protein CSASSSETDTQYF.

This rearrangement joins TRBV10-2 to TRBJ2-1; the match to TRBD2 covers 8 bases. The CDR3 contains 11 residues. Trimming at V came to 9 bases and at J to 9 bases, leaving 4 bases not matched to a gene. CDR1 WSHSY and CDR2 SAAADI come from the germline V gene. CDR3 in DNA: TGCGCCAGTCGGAGCGGGGGTGAGCAGTTCTTC. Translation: CASRSGGEQFF.

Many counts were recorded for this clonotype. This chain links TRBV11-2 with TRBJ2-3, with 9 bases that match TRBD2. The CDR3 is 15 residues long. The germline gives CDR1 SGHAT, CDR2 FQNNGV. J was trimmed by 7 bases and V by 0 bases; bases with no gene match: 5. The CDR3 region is CASSLEREGRHTQYF. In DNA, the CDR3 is TGTGCCAGCAGCTTAGAGCGGGAGGGCCGGCATACGCAGTATTTT.

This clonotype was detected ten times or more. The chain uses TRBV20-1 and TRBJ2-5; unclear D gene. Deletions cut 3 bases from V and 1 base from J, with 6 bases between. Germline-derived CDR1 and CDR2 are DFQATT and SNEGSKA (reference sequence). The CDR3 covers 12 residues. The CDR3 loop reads CSARGIQETQYF. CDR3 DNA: TGCAGTGCTAGGGGAATCCAAGAGACCCAGTACTTC.

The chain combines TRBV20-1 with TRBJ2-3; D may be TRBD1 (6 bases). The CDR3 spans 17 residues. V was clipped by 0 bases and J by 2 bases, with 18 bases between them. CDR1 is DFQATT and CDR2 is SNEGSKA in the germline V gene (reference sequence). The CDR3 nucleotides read TGCAGTGCTAGAGATTCCGGTCCGACAGGACACACAGATACGCAGTATTTT. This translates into CSARDSGPTGHTDTQYF.

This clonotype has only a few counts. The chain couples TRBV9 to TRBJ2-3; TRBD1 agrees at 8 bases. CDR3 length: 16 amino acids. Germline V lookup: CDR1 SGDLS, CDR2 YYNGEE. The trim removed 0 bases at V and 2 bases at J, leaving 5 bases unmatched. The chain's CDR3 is CASSVVGQGSTDTQYF. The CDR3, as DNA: TGTGCCAGCAGCGTAGTTGGACAGGGCTCCACAGATACGCAGTATTTT.

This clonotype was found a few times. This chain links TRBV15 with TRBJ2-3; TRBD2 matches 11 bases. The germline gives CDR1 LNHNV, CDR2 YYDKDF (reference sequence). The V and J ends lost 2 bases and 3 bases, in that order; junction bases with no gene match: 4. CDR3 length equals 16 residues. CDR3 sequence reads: CATSRRLAGRTDTQYF. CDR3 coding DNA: TGTGCCACCAGCAGACGACTAGCGGGACGGACAGATACGCAGTATTTT.

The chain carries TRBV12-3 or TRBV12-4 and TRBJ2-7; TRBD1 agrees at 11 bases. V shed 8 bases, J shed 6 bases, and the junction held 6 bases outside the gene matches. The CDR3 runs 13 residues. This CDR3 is CASAGQGAGEQYF. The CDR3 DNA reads TGTGCCAGCGCAGGACAGGGGGCGGGCGAGCAGTACTTC.

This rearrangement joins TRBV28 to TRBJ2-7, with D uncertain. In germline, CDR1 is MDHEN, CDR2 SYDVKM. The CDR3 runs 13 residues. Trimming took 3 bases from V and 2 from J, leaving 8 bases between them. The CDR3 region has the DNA TGTGCCAGCAGTTTTGGGCTTCCCTACGAGCAGTACTTC. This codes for CASSFGLPYEQYF. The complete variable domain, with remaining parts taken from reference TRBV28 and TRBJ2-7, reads DVKVTQSSRYLVKRTGEKVFLECVQDMDHENMFWYRQDPGLGLRLIYFSYDVKMKEKGDIPEGYSVSREKKERFSLILESASTNQTSMYLCASSFGLPYEQYFGPGTRLTVT.

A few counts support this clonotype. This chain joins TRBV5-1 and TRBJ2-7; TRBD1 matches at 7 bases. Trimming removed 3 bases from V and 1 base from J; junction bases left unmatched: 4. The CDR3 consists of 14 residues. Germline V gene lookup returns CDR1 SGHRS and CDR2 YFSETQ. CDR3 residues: CASSYWTGSYEQYF. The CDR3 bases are TGCGCCAGCAGCTACTGGACAGGTTCCTACGAGCAGTACTTC.

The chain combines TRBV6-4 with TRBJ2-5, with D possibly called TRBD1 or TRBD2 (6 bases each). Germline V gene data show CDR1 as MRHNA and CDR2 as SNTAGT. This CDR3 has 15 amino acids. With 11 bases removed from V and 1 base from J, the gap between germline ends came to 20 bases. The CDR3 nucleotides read TGTGCCCCCAAAGGGGGACTTTGGGGCCAAGAGACCCAGTACTTC. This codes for CAPKGGLWGQETQYF.

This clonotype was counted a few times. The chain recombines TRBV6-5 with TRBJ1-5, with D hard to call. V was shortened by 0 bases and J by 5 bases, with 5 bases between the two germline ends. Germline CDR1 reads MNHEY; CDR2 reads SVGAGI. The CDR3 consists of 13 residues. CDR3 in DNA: TGTGCCAGCAGTTACTCGAGGCATCAGCCCCAGCATTTT. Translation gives CASSYSRHQPQHF.

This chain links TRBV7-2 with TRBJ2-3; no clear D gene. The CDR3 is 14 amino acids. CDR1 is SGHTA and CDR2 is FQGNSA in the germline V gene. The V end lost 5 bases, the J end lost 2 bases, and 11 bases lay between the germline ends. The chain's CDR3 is CASSRIQFTDTQYF. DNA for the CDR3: TGTGCCAGCAGCCGAATACAGTTCACAGATACGCAGTATTTT.